These 17 T cell receptor beta chains came from one sample sequenced in a study of shared clonotypes between healthy human individuals. TCRdb's table, derived via immunoSEQ multiplex PCR, lists solely in-frame clones and lacks some. In the table there are over a million clones, roughly 74% of which are singletons. What was sequenced was memory CD4+ T cells from PBMCs. Subset reported: CD45RA-negative fraction. These receptors were collected from a man between 18 and 35 years old in good health. Some clones in this sample may be carry-over from other donors' samples.

This chain links TRBV11-2 with TRBJ2-3, with D possibly matching TRBD2 (5 bases). CDR3 size: 17 residues. V lost 5 bases, J lost 2 bases, and 20 bases lay in between. Per the germline V gene, CDR1 is SGHAT and CDR2 is FQNNGV. CDR3 residues: CASSTAPLAVFTDTQYF. CDR3 bases: TGTGCCAGCAGCACAGCCCCCCTAGCTGTATTCACAGATACGCAGTATTTT.

This rearrangement joins TRBV28 to TRBJ1-2; D is ambiguous. The V gene's germline CDR1 is MDHEN and CDR2 SYDVKM. V was clipped by 6 bases and J by 1 base, with 15 bases between them. The CDR3 is made up of 15 amino acids. CDR3 nucleotides: TGTGCCAGCAGCCTCACACACAAACTTAACTATGGCTACACCTTC. Translating gives CASSLTHKLNYGYTF.

This chain connects TRBV9 to TRBJ2-7; TRBD1 might be the D (6 bases). The length of the CDR3 is 15 residues. Germline V gene data show CDR1 as SGDLS and CDR2 as YYNGEE. Trimming shortened V by 0 bases and J by 3 bases, and 13 bases separated the two germline ends. The CDR3 nucleotides are TGTGCCAGCAGCGTAGACTCCGGGACAAGCTACGAGCAGTACTTC. This sequence encodes CASSVDSGTSYEQYF.

This chain connects TRBV28 to TRBJ1-3; possibly TRBD1 for D (6 bases). Germline values: CDR1 MDHEN, CDR2 SYDVKM. Trimming shortened V by 4 bases and J by 3 bases, and 10 bases separated the two germline ends. The CDR3 has 14 amino acids. This CDR3 is CASSYPGVGNTIYF. In DNA, the CDR3 is TGTGCCAGCAGTTACCCAGGGGTTGGAAACACCATATATTTT.

A remark on this clone: The identical CDR3 is also encoded by other nucleotide sequences in the sample. The V and J genes are TRBV4-1 and TRBJ1-1; D is uncertain. V was trimmed by 1 base and J by 0 bases, leaving 6 bases between them. The germline V gene encodes CDR1 MGHRA and CDR2 YSYEKL. The CDR3 consists of 14 residues. CDR3 sequence reads: CASSQGHLNTEAFF. The CDR3 DNA sequence: TGCGCCAGCAGCCAAGGGCACCTGAACACTGAAGCTTTCTTT.

This clone occurred a few times. The genes are TRBV11-2 and TRBJ2-1; 8 positions agree with TRBD2. The V segment lost 6 bases and the J segment 7 bases; nucleotides outside the gene matches: 17. Looked up from germline, CDR1 is SGHAT and CDR2 is FQNNGV. The CDR3 covers 17 residues. This CDR3 reads CASRFSSGTSFINEQFF. CDR3 in DNA: TGTGCCAGCAGGTTTTCATCCGGGACTAGTTTTATAAATGAGCAGTTCTTC.

DNA for the CDR3: TGTGCCAGCAGCAGGCAGACCACAGATACGCAGTATTTT. This gives the protein CASSRQTTDTQYF. This chain uses TRBV7-2 with TRBJ2-3; D remains ambiguous. Germline V gives CDR1 SGHTA, CDR2 FQGNSA. The CDR3 has 13 residues. V gave up 5 bases and J gave up 2 bases, with 8 bases separating them.

V and J are TRBV5-4 and TRBJ2-1, with a possible D match to TRBD2 (5 bases). The germline V and J ends were trimmed by 5 bases and 0 bases, with 15 bases remaining between them. Per the germline V gene, CDR1 is SGHNT and CDR2 is YYREEE (reference sequence). This CDR3 region has 16 residues. CDR3 bases: TGTGCCAGCAGGGGTATGGGGAGCATCTCCTACAATGAGCAGTTCTTC. As protein: CASRGMGSISYNEQFF. The full variable domain, completed using reference TRBV5-4 and TRBJ2-1, is ETGVTQSPTHLIKTRGQQVTLRCSSQSGHNTVSWYQQALGQGPQFIFQYYREEENGRGNFPPRFSGLQFPNYSSELNVNALELDDSALYLCASRGMGSISYNEQFFGPGTRLTVL.

The V call is TRBV10-3, the J call TRBJ1-3; no firm D call. Germline lookup yields CDR1 ENHRY and CDR2 SYGVKD. The CDR3 consists of 15 residues. Trimming left V 3 bases short and J 1 base short, with 10 bases between. CDR3 DNA sequence: TGTGCCATCAGTGAAGCTGTTCCTTCTGGAAACACCATATATTTT. Its protein is CAISEAVPSGNTIYF.

This clone appeared many times. At the DNA level, this CDR3 is encoded by other sequences in the same sample as well. The J gene is TRBJ2-1, the V gene TRBV7-3; no definite D call. The CDR3 is 16 residues long. V was clipped by 1 base and J by 0 bases, with 10 bases between them. CDR1 is SGHTA, CDR2 FQGTGA, per germline. The CDR3 region is CASSLNGLSSYNEQFF. CDR3 nucleotide sequence: TGTGCCAGCAGCTTAAACGGCCTAAGCTCCTACAATGAGCAGTTCTTC.

V and J are TRBV27 and TRBJ1-2; no definite D call. This CDR3 has 14 residues. Germline loops: CDR1 MNHEY, CDR2 SMNVEV (reference sequence). Trimming stripped 5 bases from V and 8 bases from J, with 18 bases between. CDR3: CASSPMSPLGGYTF. DNA for the CDR3: TGTGCCAGCAGTCCTATGTCTCCACTGGGAGGCTACACCTTC.

The rearrangement uses TRBV28 and TRBJ1-5; unclear D gene. V was pared by 5 bases and J by 4 bases, with 15 bases between. CDR1 and CDR2 from the germline V gene are MDHEN and SYDVKM. CDR3 length: 15 amino acids. The CDR3 reads CASSRPVRLNQPQHF. The CDR3 coding sequence is TGTGCCAGCAGTCGCCCCGTGAGGTTAAATCAGCCCCAGCATTTT.

A few counts support this clone. This chain connects TRBV2 to TRBJ1-1; D is unclear. Germline-derived CDR1 and CDR2 are SNHLY and FYNNEI. This CDR3 region has 13 residues. Trimming removed 11 bases from V and 3 bases from J, with 16 bases in between. CDR3 sequence: CAHSRWRDTEAFF. CDR3 sequence (DNA): TGTGCCCACAGTCGATGGCGGGACACTGAAGCTTTCTTT.

This clone appeared once. The chain employs TRBV7-6 and TRBJ2-1; 8 nucleotides align to TRBD2. This CDR3 comprises 12 residues. The germline gives CDR1 SGHVS, CDR2 FNYEAQ. Trimming removed 5 bases from V and 14 bases from J; junction bases left unmatched: 8. The CDR3 sequence is CASSPGLGVKFF. CDR3 nucleotide sequence: TGTGCCAGCAGCCCGGGACTAGGGGTCAAGTTCTTC.

The CDR3 reads CASSDPTGNTEAFF. The DNA for the CDR3 is TGTGCCAGCAGTGACCCGACAGGGAACACTGAAGCTTTCTTT. The chain recombines TRBV28 with TRBJ1-1; D perhaps matches TRBD1 (6 bases). The CDR3 spans 14 residues. With 5 bases removed from V and 1 base from J, the gap between germline ends came to 11 bases. Germline loops: CDR1 MDHEN, CDR2 SYDVKM.

V usage is TRBV29-1 and J usage is TRBJ2-5, with 7 bases that match TRBD2. The J call is uncertain, as TRBJ2-7 better fits the DNA end. The germline V gene has CDR1 SQVTM and CDR2 ANQGSEA. The CDR3 has 14 residues. The CDR3 here is CSVRPSGRSYEQYF. CDR3 sequence (DNA): TGCAGCGTTCGCCCTAGCGGAAGATCCTACGAGCAGTACTTC.

The CDR3 loop reads CASSSSDGELFF. The CDR3 DNA sequence: TGTGCCAGCTCATCCTCCGACGGGGAGCTGTTTTTT. This chain joins TRBV18 and TRBJ2-2; D not certain. Germline CDR1 KGHSH, CDR2 LQKENI. The ends were cut back, 5 bases at V and 7 bases at J, with 8 bases in the middle. CDR3 length: 12 residues.